One sample yielded the 9 T cell receptor beta chains listed below, sequenced in a study of Graves' ophthalmopathy and Graves' hyperthyroidism. CDR3 regions of TCR beta were amplified from RNA transcripts. Following a first-round RT-PCR that used HTBI primers, a second-round multiplex PCR was carried out. In TCRdb, the multiplex PCR reads were re-called with MiXCR into one record per CDR3 protein. The sample consists of about 500,000 distinct CDR3 sequences, roughly 40% of them appearing once. The source material was peripheral blood or thyroid tissue (not recorded which). The receptors stem from an adult man with Graves' hyperthyroidism.

Ten or more counts support this clonotype. CDR3 in amino acids: CASSPNEGGKGSPLHF. The CDR3 coding sequence is TGTGCCAGCAGCCCAAACGAAGGGGGTAAGGGATCACCCCTCCACTTT. The V call is TRBV7-9, the J call TRBJ1-6; D is perhaps TRBD1 (6 bases). The CDR3 runs 16 residues. V shed 5 bases and J shed 10 bases, with 21 bases lying between them. CDR1 and CDR2 (germline): SEHNR, FQNEAQ (reference sequence).

V is TRBV29-1 and J is TRBJ2-5, with 10 positions matching TRBD2. V was clipped by 6 bases and J by 1 base; unmatched bases: 11. The CDR3 is 16 residues long. Germline V gene sequence: CDR1 SQVTM, CDR2 ANQGSEA. The CDR3 DNA follows: TGCAGCGTACCCCGCGATAGCGGGAGGAGCCAAGAGACCCAGTACTTC. Its protein is CSVPRDSGRSQETQYF. The full variable domain, rest sourced from reference TRBV29-1 and TRBJ2-5, is SAVISQKPSRDICQRGTSLTIQCQVDSQVTMMFWYRQQPGQSLTLIATANQGSEATYESGFVIDKFPISRPNLTFSTLTVSNMSPEDSSIYLCSVPRDSGRSQETQYFGPGTRLLVL.

The rearrangement links TRBV2 to TRBJ1-4; possible D gene TRBD1, 5 bases. CDR3 size: 15 residues. Germline values: CDR1 SNHLY, CDR2 FYNNEI. V dropped 5 bases and J dropped 3 bases, with 13 bases sitting between them. The CDR3 coding sequence is TGTGCCAGCAGTTCAAGGGGCATAGCTAATGAAAAACTGTTTTTT. Translated: CASSSRGIANEKLFF.

In its sample, this clonotype was seen once. V and J are TRBV7-2 and TRBJ2-1, with 9 bases fitting TRBD1. CDR1 and CDR2 (germline): SGHTA, FQGNSA. The CDR3 loop spans 15 amino acids. V lost 4 bases to trimming and J lost 3 bases; unmatched junction nucleotides: 4. The CDR3 DNA reads TGTGCCAGCAGCTACGGACAGGGGAGCTACAATGAGCAGTTCTTC. It specifies CASSYGQGSYNEQFF. Variable domain in full (rest from reference TRBV7-2 and TRBJ2-1): GAGVSQSPSNKVTEKGKDVELRCDPISGHTALYWYRQSLGQGLEFLIYFQGNSAPDKSGLPSDRFSAERTGGSVSTLTIQRTQQEDSAVYLCASSYGQGSYNEQFFGPGTRLTVL.

The chain employs TRBV7-2 and TRBJ2-1; possibly TRBD2 for D (6 bases). The CDR3 is 14 amino acids. V gave up 3 bases and J gave up 6 bases, with 12 bases separating them. Germline V CDR1 and CDR2: SGHTA, FQGNSA. CDR3 amino acids: CASSFLAPGNEQFF. The CDR3 DNA follows: TGTGCCAGCAGCTTTCTAGCGCCGGGCAATGAGCAGTTCTTC.

This clonotype was counted ten times or more. The chain has TRBV5-5 and TRBJ1-5; maybe TRBD1 (6 bases). V lost 4 bases, J lost 0 bases, and 8 bases lay in between. The CDR3 runs 14 residues. The germline V gene encodes CDR1 SGHKS and CDR2 YYEKEE (reference sequence). CDR3 DNA sequence: TGTGCCAGCAGCCACAGGGATAGCAATCAGCCCCAGCATTTT. Protein: CASSHRDSNQPQHF.

This clonotype appeared many times. This chain joins TRBV5-8 and TRBJ1-1; TRBD1 might be the D (5 bases). CDR3 size: 14 residues. Germline V gene sequence: CDR1 SGHTS, CDR2 YDEGEE. Trimming took 4 bases from V and 1 from J, leaving 11 bases between them. The CDR3 sequence is CASSPRQKNTEAFF. For the CDR3, the DNA is TGTGCCAGCAGCCCCAGACAGAAGAACACTGAAGCTTTCTTT. The full variable domain, rest sourced from reference TRBV5-8 and TRBJ1-1, is EAGVTQSPTHLIKTRGQQATLRCSPISGHTSVYWYQQALGLGLQFLLWYDEGEERNRGNFPPRFSGRQFPNYSSELNVNALELEDSALYLCASSPRQKNTEAFFGQGTRLTVV.

The gene calls are TRBV7-6 and TRBJ2-2; 10 nucleotides align to TRBD2. The germline V gene has CDR1 SGHVS and CDR2 FNYEAQ. This CDR3 is 16 amino acids long. V shed 5 bases, J shed 4 bases, and the junction held 7 bases outside the gene matches. CDR3 DNA: TGTGCCAGCAGCCCCCCCGGGACTAGCGTCACCGGGGAGCTGTTTTTT. Its translation is CASSPPGTSVTGELFF.

This clonotype was seen repeatedly, ten times or more. This rearrangement joins TRBV29-1 to TRBJ1-1; D possibly corresponds to TRBD1 (5 bases). V was shortened by 6 bases and J by 0 bases, with 11 bases between the two germline ends. This CDR3 spans 13 amino acids. Germline CDR1 SQVTM, CDR2 ANQGSEA. As DNA, the CDR3 is TGCAGCGTGTGGGACGGCATGAACACTGAAGCTTTCTTT. As protein: CSVWDGMNTEAFF.